This T cell receptor beta chain was identified during a study of blood T cell repertoires in COVID-19. At the level of the study: The samples span acute and convalescent COVID-19 from the United States, Italy and Spain.

Enrollees, about 18 to 95 years old, lived in approximately 25 US areas. A COVID-19 case had been met by exposed participants during the 2 weeks before study entry. Study processing details: Reference gene primer amplification gave nucleated cell count estimates. The assay was immunoSEQ multiplex PCR, and TCRdb's table has in-frame clones only and misses some. V and J calls and clone size follow that table, whereas D and trimming were derived from the DNA. The repertoire has hundreds of thousands of clones, approximately 91% of them found once; the top ten carry less than 1.5%. This CDR3 has 18 amino acids. V lost 4 bases and J lost 0; bases outside the gene matches: 15. The germline CDR1 and CDR2 sequences are GTSNPN and SVGIG (reference sequence).

The V gene is TRBV30, the J gene TRBJ1-2, with 9 positions matching TRBD1. This clonotype was sampled from a woman under 30 who had been exposed to COVID-19. Sample: PBMCs or T cells enriched from blood (not recorded which). CDR3 loop: CAWIRPGQGSFPNYGYTF. CDR3 sequence (DNA): TGTGCCTGGATCCGCCCGGGACAGGGTTCGTTTCCTAACTATGGCTACACCTTC.